What follows are 19 T cell receptor beta chains derived from one specimen sequenced in a study of T cell responses to AZD1222 COVID-19 vaccine. The method was immunoSEQ multiplex PCR; TCRdb's version includes in-frame clones alone and lacks a portion of them. The sample holds roughly 180,000 clones, 75% to 90% seen once. Sequences were derived from peripheral blood, sampled on day 0 of MenACWY control vaccination. The receptors derive from an adult in good health.

The chain links TRBV18 to TRBJ2-2, with D possibly TRBD1 on 6 matching bases. Per germline, CDR1 KGHSH and CDR2 LQKENI. This CDR3 spans 14 amino acids. V lost 3 bases, J lost 4 bases, and 9 bases lay in between. CDR3 nucleotides: TGTGCCAGCTCACCGGAGGACAGCACCGGGGAGCTGTTTTTT. Amino acid sequence: CASSPEDSTGELFF.

The chain links TRBV7-3 to TRBJ1-1; perhaps TRBD1 as D (6 bases). Trimming took off 5 bases at V and 5 bases at J, with 18 bases between the two ends. The CDR3 sequence is 15 residues long. The germline gives CDR1 SGHTA, CDR2 FQGTGA. The CDR3 loop is CASSIQPGGLTEAFF. The CDR3 bases are TGTGCCAGCAGCATTCAACCGGGGGGCTTGACTGAAGCTTTCTTT.

The chain uses TRBV19 and TRBJ1-5, with no clear D. CDR3 length: 14 residues. Germline lookup yields CDR1 LNHDA and CDR2 SQIVND (reference sequence). V was pared by 7 bases and J by 3 bases, with 13 bases between. Here the CDR3 DNA reads TGTGCCAGTACTCAGGCAAAGTTCAATCAGCCCCAGCATTTT. Protein: CASTQAKFNQPQHF. Looking up the rest from reference TRBV19 and TRBJ1-5 gives the full variable domain: DGGITQSPKYLFRKEGQNVTLSCEQNLNHDAMYWYRQDPGQGLRLIYYSQIVNDFQKGDIAEGYSVSREKKESFPLTVTSAQKNPTAFYLCASTQAKFNQPQHFGDGTRLSIL.

The chain employs TRBV2 and TRBJ2-7; D is unclear. The CDR3 covers 12 residues. Between the trimmed V and J ends, which lost 6 bases and 0 bases, there was a span of 6 bases. Germline-derived CDR1 and CDR2 are SNHLY and FYNNEI. This chain's CDR3 is CASRPDSYEQYF. CDR3 nucleotide sequence: TGTGCCAGCAGGCCAGACTCCTACGAGCAGTACTTC.

The chain uses TRBV7-3 and TRBJ2-2; D uncertain. From germline, CDR1 is SGHTA and CDR2 FQGTGA. V was shortened by 5 bases and J by 5 bases, with 9 bases between the two germline ends. The CDR3 is 13 residues long. The CDR3 loop is CASSPVGTGELFF. The CDR3, as DNA: TGTGCCAGCAGCCCGGTCGGGACCGGGGAGCTGTTTTTT.

The genes are TRBV27 and TRBJ1-1, with D possibly matching TRBD1 (5 bases). Germline V lookup: CDR1 MNHEY, CDR2 SMNVEV (reference sequence). Trimming removed 0 bases from V and 3 bases from J, with 8 bases in between. The CDR3 has 14 amino acids. The chain's CDR3 is CASSLSGGDTEAFF. The CDR3 nucleotides are TGTGCCAGCAGTTTATCTGGGGGAGACACTGAAGCTTTCTTT.

The V gene is TRBV27, the J gene TRBJ1-2, with D perhaps matching TRBD1 (5 bases). V dropped 5 bases and J dropped 4 bases, with 14 bases sitting between them. The CDR3 has 14 amino acids. Germline assignment: CDR1 MNHEY and CDR2 SMNVEV (reference sequence). The CDR3 nucleotides read TGTGCCAGCAGTCCTTCCCTGGGGCCCTATGGCTACACCTTC. Amino acids: CASSPSLGPYGYTF.

The V call is TRBV28, the J call TRBJ2-7, with D perhaps TRBD1 (6 bases). The CDR3 runs to 14 residues. Germline V gene sequence: CDR1 MDHEN, CDR2 SYDVKM. Trimming took 5 bases from V and 2 from J, leaving 13 bases between them. CDR3 in DNA: TGTGCCAGCAGTATATCCGGGACACCCTACGAGCAGTACTTC. It is translated as CASSISGTPYEQYF. The full variable domain, with the rest looked up from reference TRBV28 and TRBJ2-7, is DVKVTQSSRYLVKRTGEKVFLECVQDMDHENMFWYRQDPGLGLRLIYFSYDVKMKEKGDIPEGYSVSREKKERFSLILESASTNQTSMYLCASSISGTPYEQYFGPGTRLTVT.

The rearrangement uses TRBV10-1 and TRBJ1-2, with 7 bases aligning to TRBD1. The CDR3 sequence is 14 residues long. Germline values: CDR1 WNHNN, CDR2 SYGVQD (reference sequence). The V segment lost 1 base and the J segment 6 bases; nucleotides outside the gene matches: 5. The CDR3 bases are TGCGCCAGCAGTGAGTTTAAGGGGGCGCATGGCTACACCTTC. It is translated as CASSEFKGAHGYTF.

This clone was observed a single time. The rearrangement links TRBV2 to TRBJ2-7; 9 positions match TRBD1. Per the germline V gene, CDR1 is SNHLY and CDR2 is FYNNEI. The CDR3 runs 15 residues. The ends lost 3 bases at V and 0 bases at J; junction bases unmatched: 3. CDR3 in amino acids: CASSDRTGASYEQYF. DNA of the CDR3: TGTGCCAGCAGTGATAGGACAGGGGCCTCCTACGAGCAGTACTTC.

This clone was seen a handful of times. V is TRBV4-2 and J is TRBJ1-3; no definite D call. The length of the CDR3 is 16 residues. The V end was cut by 0 bases, the J end by 0 bases, with 9 bases between. Germline CDR1 reads LGHNA; CDR2 reads YNFKEQ. The CDR3 DNA follows: TGTGCCAGCAGCCAAGATGGCCCGCGCTCTGGAAACACCATATATTTT. Its protein is CASSQDGPRSGNTIYF.

The chain couples TRBV11-2 to TRBJ1-3, with D unresolved. Germline V gene data show CDR1 as SGHAT and CDR2 as FQNNGV. V lost 0 bases and J 2 bases, leaving 2 bases between the germline ends. CDR3 length: 13 amino acids. CDR3 residues: CASSLDTGNTIYF. The CDR3 DNA follows: TGTGCCAGCAGCTTAGACACTGGAAACACCATATATTTT.

This clone was seen just once. This CDR3 is CASTILRGFSPLHF. Here the CDR3 DNA reads TGTGCCAGCACTATTCTTAGGGGGTTTTCACCCCTCCACTTT. The rearrangement uses TRBV5-6 and TRBJ1-6, with D perhaps TRBD1 (6 bases). The CDR3 runs to 14 residues. Looked up from germline, CDR1 is SGHDT and CDR2 is YYEEEE. V gave up 6 bases and J gave up 9 bases, with 16 bases separating them.

V is TRBV19 and J is TRBJ2-3; 10 bases line up with TRBD2. The germline V gene encodes CDR1 LNHDA and CDR2 SQIVND (reference sequence). V lost 7 bases and J lost 0; bases outside the gene matches: 16. CDR3 length: 19 amino acids. The CDR3 coding sequence is TGTGCCAGTACCCCAGGGGGGCTAGCGGGAGTCATCAGCACAGATACGCAGTATTTT. Its translation: CASTPGGLAGVISTDTQYF.

J is TRBJ1-4 and V is TRBV28, with unresolved D. There are 13 residues in the CDR3. The V gene's germline CDR1 is MDHEN and CDR2 SYDVKM. V was pared by 3 bases and J by 7 bases, with 9 bases between. CDR3 amino acids: CASSLDIGEKLFF. The CDR3 DNA reads TGTGCCAGCAGTTTGGATATTGGTGAAAAACTGTTTTTT.

The chain links TRBV27 to TRBJ1-5; a weak D match, TRBD1 (5 bases). Trimming took off 4 bases at V and 0 bases at J, with 7 bases between the two ends. This CDR3 spans 14 amino acids. CDR1 is MNHEY, CDR2 SMNVEV, per germline (reference sequence). The CDR3: CASSWGNSNQPQHF. The DNA for the CDR3 is TGTGCCAGCAGTTGGGGGAATAGCAATCAGCCCCAGCATTTT.

The V gene is TRBV18, the J gene TRBJ1-1, with 9 bases lining up with TRBD1. The CDR3 spans 16 residues. Per the germline V gene, CDR1 is KGHSH and CDR2 is LQKENI. With V trimmed by 3 bases and J by 1 base, 6 bases remained unmatched. CDR3 amino acids: CASSPRGQGKNTEAFF. DNA of the CDR3: TGTGCCAGCTCACCGAGAGGACAGGGGAAGAACACTGAAGCTTTCTTT.

CDR3 region: CASSPGGASNQPQHF. As DNA, the CDR3 is TGCGCCAGCAGCCCGGGAGGGGCTAGCAATCAGCCCCAGCATTTT. The chain uses TRBV5-1 and TRBJ1-5; the D gene is possibly TRBD1 (5 bases). V gave up 4 bases and J gave up 0 bases, with 11 bases separating them. CDR1 and CDR2 (germline): SGHRS, YFSETQ. The CDR3 totals 15 residues.

The chain has TRBV9 and TRBJ2-1; the match to TRBD2 covers 7 bases. Germline CDR1 SGDLS, CDR2 YYNGEE. The CDR3 has 15 residues. V shed 2 bases and J 1 base; nucleotides not matched to a gene: 3. The CDR3 coding sequence is TGTGCCAGCAGCGTTAGCGGGCGGTCCTACAATGAGCAGTTCTTC. This gives the protein CASSVSGRSYNEQFF.